A single sample gave rise to the 7 T cell receptor beta chains below, sequenced in a study of CD8 T cells in Susac syndrome (dated by TCRdb to between 2018 and 2021). The protocol used for the library was the immunoSEQ multiplex PCR assay. RNA was extracted using the RNeasy kit, and about 0.5 to 1 ug of the RNA was reverse transcribed with random hexamers. The public sequencing data were trimmed at Q25 with fastp and processed into clonotypes with MiXCR by TCRdb, which kept only in-frame beta chains. Each entry merges the rows of one CDR3 protein and shows their most common DNA and genes. This sample has around 150,000 distinct CDR3 sequences in its table, and 93% of those were observed once. Jointly, the top ten make up approximately 0.14% of the sample. Sequenced material: CD4+ T cells from PBMCs. The source of these receptors is a human donor in good health.

This rearrangement joins TRBV18 to TRBJ2-5; D may be TRBD1 (5 bases). The CDR3 runs 16 residues. Trimming shortened V by 2 bases and J by 4 bases, and 17 bases separated the two germline ends. From germline, CDR1 is KGHSH and CDR2 LQKENI. The CDR3: CASSPFSPTVGETQYF. CDR3 coding DNA: TGTGCCAGCTCACCATTTAGTCCGACAGTCGGAGAGACCCAGTACTTC.

V and J are TRBV30 and TRBJ2-7, with TRBD2 matching 15 bases. This CDR3 comprises 15 residues. Trimming removed 4 bases from V and 8 bases from J; junction bases left unmatched: 9. Germline V gene lookup returns CDR1 GTSNPN and CDR2 SVGIG (reference sequence). CDR3 protein: CAWTGKGLAGGKQYF. For the CDR3, the DNA is TGTGCCTGGACCGGGAAGGGACTAGCGGGGGGAAAGCAGTACTTC.

This rearrangement joins TRBV7-6 to TRBJ2-5; D may be TRBD1 or TRBD2 (6 bases each). CDR1 is SGHVS, CDR2 FNYEAQ, per germline. The CDR3 covers 16 residues. Trimming left V 0 bases short and J 0 bases short, with 11 bases between. The CDR3 loop reads CASSLAGGTYQETQYF. The CDR3 nucleotides read TGTGCCAGCAGCTTAGCCGGGGGCACGTACCAAGAGACCCAGTACTTC.

V and J are TRBV6-6 and TRBJ1-3; no firm D call. The V end lost 6 bases, the J end lost 0 bases, and 12 bases lay between the germline ends. Germline CDR1 MNHNY, CDR2 SVGAGI (reference sequence). The CDR3 contains 15 residues. CDR3 in DNA: TGTGCCAGCAGCACGCGGACGGTCTCTGGAAACACCATATATTTT. Translating it yields CASSTRTVSGNTIYF.

The chain carries TRBV12-3 or TRBV12-4 and TRBJ2-6, with D hard to call. Trimming left V 3 bases short and J 0 bases short, with 6 bases between. CDR3 length: 15 amino acids. CDR3 sequence reads: CASSFGFSGANVLTF. The CDR3 nucleotides read TGTGCCAGCAGTTTTGGGTTCTCTGGGGCCAACGTCCTGACTTTC.

This clonotype came up a few times. The chain carries TRBV19 and TRBJ1-1; D is unresolved. The CDR3 extends over 12 amino acids. Germline-derived CDR1 and CDR2 are LNHDA and SQIVND (reference sequence). Trimming stripped 2 bases from V and 4 bases from J, with 5 bases between. CDR3 coding DNA: TGTGCCAGTAGTATACGGGGCACTGAAGCTTTCTTT. The encoded protein is CASSIRGTEAFF.

The rearrangement links TRBV7-2 to TRBJ1-2; TRBD1 might be the D (6 bases). Trimming took 3 bases from V and 4 from J, leaving 9 bases between them. From germline, CDR1 is SGHTA and CDR2 FQGNSA. The CDR3 sequence is 13 residues long. CDR3 sequence: CASSLGALYGYTF. CDR3 coding DNA: TGTGCCAGCAGCTTGGGGGCCCTCTATGGCTACACCTTC. The full variable domain, in which reference TRBV7-2 and TRBJ1-2 provide the parts outside the CDR3, is GAGVSQSPSNKVTEKGKDVELRCDPISGHTALYWYRQSLGQGLEFLIYFQGNSAPDKSGLPSDRFSAERTGGSVSTLTIQRTQQEDSAVYLCASSLGALYGYTFGSGTRLTVV.